This is a list of T cell receptor beta chains from one sample in a study of T cells in Graves' hyperthyroidism and ophthalmopathy. Each CDR3 protein is one row after TCRdb ran MiXCR on the multiplex PCR reads. The table includes around 700,000 distinct CDR3 sequences, roughly a third detected once. Sequenced: blood. Receptors originate from a woman in her 40s with Graves' hyperthyroidism. CDR3s include the opening cysteine and the closing phenylalanine or tryptophan. D genes are given only for firm matches. Not all rows give a size; the values are once, few, many and, for expanded clones, a class.

length,V,size,J,D,DNA,CDR3
17,TRBV5-1,few,TRBJ1-2,TRBD1,TGCGCCAGCAGCTTGAAACAGGGACAGGGGAAGGACTATGGCTACACCTTC,CASSLKQGQGKDYGYTF
16,TRBV15,many,TRBJ1-2,.,TGTGCCACCAGCCCCGGTAGACTAGAAGCTAACTATGGCTACACCTTC,CATSPGRLEANYGYTF
13,TRBV20-1,.,TRBJ1-4,.,TGCAGTACTAGAGGGGGTGGGCGCGAAAAACTGTTTTTT,CSTRGGGREKLFF
13,TRBV29-1,many,TRBJ1-1,.,TGCAGCGTTGAAGGGGGTATGAACACTGAAGCTTTCTTT,CSVEGGMNTEAFF
16,TRBV4-3,.,TRBJ1-5,.,TGCGCCAGCAGCCAAGATGAGGGGAATCGGAATCAGCCCCAGCATTTT,CASSQDEGNRNQPQHF
14,TRBV5-6,.,TRBJ2-5,.,TGTGCCAGCAGCCTAGATTTTATCGGAGAGACCCAGTACTTC,CASSLDFIGETQYF
16,TRBV5-1,.,TRBJ2-2,.,TGCGCCAGCAGCCAAGCCCAGACAGGTGGAACCGGGGAGCTGTTTTTT,CASSQAQTGGTGELFF
14,TRBV9,.,TRBJ2-7,.,TGTGCCAGCAGCGTAGCCTCGGCGGAACACGAGCAGTACTTC,CASSVASAEHEQYF
15,TRBV15,.,TRBJ2-1,.,TGTGCCACCAGCAGACGGGACGCCGCTGACAATGAGCAGTTCTTC,CATSRRDAADNEQFF
16,TRBV5-1,few,TRBJ2-2,.,TGCGCCAGCAGCCCAGCGGACAGCGCGAACACCGGGGAGCTGTTTTTT,CASSPADSANTGELFF
13,TRBV10-3,.,TRBJ2-7,TRBD1,TGTGCCATCAGAGGGGACAGTTCCTACGAGCAGTACTTC,CAIRGDSSYEQYF
14,TRBV19,.,TRBJ2-7,.,TGTGCCAGTCGATCCAGGGGCTCCCCCTACGAGCAGTACTTC,CASRSRGSPYEQYF
13,TRBV29-1,.,TRBJ1-2,TRBD1,TGCAGCTTATCGCGGACAGGGGGCCATGGCTACACCTTC,CSLSRTGGHGYTF
15,TRBV9,.,TRBJ1-6,TRBD1,TGTGCCAGCAGCTCCCAGGGACAGGGTGTCTCACCCCTCCACTTT,CASSSQGQGVSPLHF
14,TRBV7-9,.,TRBJ2-2,.,TGTGCCAGCAGCCCAAGGACTGTAGGCGGGGAGCTGTTTTTT,CASSPRTVGGELFF
14,TRBV12-3/TRBV12-4,few,TRBJ1-3,.,TGTGCCAGCAGTCTAGGAATGGGGGAGAACACCATATATTTT,CASSLGMGENTIYF
12,TRBV4-3,few,TRBJ1-2,.,TGCGCCAGCAGCCAAGATCTTGACTGGGTGACCTTC,CASSQDLDWVTF
13,TRBV15,.,TRBJ1-2,.,TGTGCCACCAAGTTACAGGGACTCTATGGCTACACCTTC,CATKLQGLYGYTF
13,TRBV7-9,.,TRBJ1-5,TRBD1,TGTGCCAGCAGCCCAGGACAGGGGGAGACCCAGCATTTT,CASSPGQGETQHF
15,TRBV7-6,.,TRBJ2-3,.,TGTGCCAGCAGCTTAGCTCTGGCTAACACAGATACGCAGTATTTT,CASSLALANTDTQYF
15,TRBV29-1,.,TRBJ2-1,TRBD1,TGCAGCGTTGAAGGCGGAGACAGGGTCGACAATGAGCAGTTCTTC,CSVEGGDRVDNEQFF
15,TRBV5-1,.,TRBJ1-2,.,TGCGCCAGCAGCTTGGCCCCGGACAGTAACTATGGCTACACCTTC,CASSLAPDSNYGYTF
11,TRBV29-1,many,TRBJ1-1,TRBD1,TGCAGCGTTTCACAGGGGACTGAAGCTTTCTTT,CSVSQGTEAFF
13,TRBV7-9,.,TRBJ2-7,TRBD1,TGCGCCAGCAGCCAGGGGACAGCCGAGGAGCAGTACTTC,CASSQGTAEEQYF
19,TRBV19,.,TRBJ2-2,TRBD1,TGTGCCAGTAGTGCCCTGGCAGGGGGATTAACTAGGGACACCGGGGAGCTGTTTTTT,CASSALAGGLTRDTGELFF
15,TRBV4-1,.,TRBJ2-5,.,TGCGCCAGCAGCCAAGATCTTTACGGCCAAGAGACCCAGTACTTC,CASSQDLYGQETQYF
14,TRBV7-8,many,TRBJ1-1,TRBD1,TGTGCCAGCAGCTCCGGACAGGTGAACACTGAAGCTTTCTTT,CASSSGQVNTEAFF
14,TRBV6-5,many,TRBJ1-2,.,TGTGCCAGCAGTACGGAGGACGGAACTATGCGCTACACCTTC,CASSTEDGTMRYTF
19,TRBV29-1,.,TRBJ1-1,TRBD1,TGCAGCGTTGTGTGGGGGAACAGGGGAGGGACGGAGCTTAACACTGAAGCTTTCTTT,CSVVWGNRGGTELNTEAFF
13,TRBV9,few,TRBJ1-1,.,TGTGCCAGCAGAACGGTACCGAACACTGAAGCTTTCTTT,CASRTVPNTEAFF
15,TRBV5-5,many,TRBJ1-6,.,TGTGCCAGCAGCTTGGTTGGGGGTGGGAATTCACCCCTCCACTTT,CASSLVGGGNSPLHF
16,TRBV20-1,many,TRBJ2-7,.,TGCAGTGCTAGGGCGCCCTCCGGGACGGACTCCTACGAGCAGTACTTC,CSARAPSGTDSYEQYF
11,TRBV7-8,few,TRBJ1-1,.,TGTGCCAGCAGAACCGCTTCTGAAGCTTTCTTT,CASRTASEAFF
14,TRBV7-3,many,TRBJ2-5,.,TGTGCCAGCAGCTTACGGGAGAGGTCGGAGACCCAGTACTTC,CASSLRERSETQYF
14,TRBV9,.,TRBJ2-5,TRBD2,TGTGCCAGCAGCGCAAAAGCGGGAGGAGAGACCCAGTACTTC,CASSAKAGGETQYF
14,TRBV5-1,.,TRBJ1-6,.,TGCGCCAGCAGCTTGGTGTCAGGCAATTCACCCCTCCACTTT,CASSLVSGNSPLHF
13,TRBV20-1,few,TRBJ1-1,TRBD1,TGCAGTGCCACCGGGACAGGGCTACGTGGGGCTTTCTTT,CSATGTGLRGAFF
15,TRBV20-1,few,TRBJ1-5,.,TGCAGTGCCCCGAAGGCAGAATCTGGCAATCAGCCCCAGCATTTT,CSAPKAESGNQPQHF
15,TRBV7-3,few,TRBJ2-5,.,TGTGCCAGCAGTTACGGTGTCAGCCCACAAGAGGCCCAGTACTTC,CASSYGVSPQEAQYF
15,TRBV7-4,many,TRBJ2-2,.,TGTGCCAGCAGGGACGGCCCAATACACACCGGGGAGCTGTTTTTT,CASRDGPIHTGELFF
16,TRBV28,.,TRBJ1-5,.,TGTGCCAGCATCCTGGGGACCCCTTGGAGCAATCAGCCCCAGCATTTT,CASILGTPWSNQPQHF
13,TRBV5-1,few,TRBJ2-7,.,TGCGCCAGCAGCTTGGACGACACCTTAGAGCGGTACTTC,CASSLDDTLERYF
15,TRBV6-5,few,TRBJ1-1,TRBD1,TGTGCCAGCAGTTCAACCGGGACAGTGAACACTGAAGCTTTCTTT,CASSSTGTVNTEAFF
13,TRBV27,few,TRBJ2-2,.,TGTGCCAGCAGCCGAACAGGGTCCGGGGAGCTGTTTTTT,CASSRTGSGELFF
16,TRBV7-4,many,TRBJ1-1,TRBD1,TGTGCCAGCAGCTTAAGGGACAGTCTAATGAACACTGAAGCTTTCTTT,CASSLRDSLMNTEAFF
10,TRBV20-1,once,TRBJ2-5,.,TGCAGTGCTAGGGGGCCTACGGGGGTCTTC,CSARGPTGVF
14,TRBV7-9,.,TRBJ1-2,TRBD1,TGTGCCAGCAGCTCACAGGGGAATAACTATGGCTACACCTTC,CASSSQGNNYGYTF
20,TRBV4-3,.,TRBJ2-2,TRBD2,TGCGCCAGCAGCCAAGATCCCCGACTAGCGGGAGGGCCAGTCACCGGGGAGCTGTTTTTT,CASSQDPRLAGGPVTGELFF
14,TRBV11-3,.,TRBJ1-2,.,TGTGCCAGCAGCTTAGGACCGGCTGGAAGCGGCTACACCTTC,CASSLGPAGSGYTF
16,TRBV20-1,few,TRBJ1-6,TRBD1,TGCAGTGCTAGGGGGGGGACAGGGTTTGGAAATTCACCCCTCCACTTT,CSARGGTGFGNSPLHF
15,TRBV6-2/TRBV6-3,few,TRBJ2-7,.,TGTGCCAGCAGCCGCGCCTCGGTCGGCCCCTACGAGCAGTACTTC,CASSRASVGPYEQYF
14,TRBV11-3,few,TRBJ2-7,.,TGTGCCAGCAGCTTATGGCGGGGCGGGTACGAGCAGTACTTC,CASSLWRGGYEQYF
12,TRBV6-5,many,TRBJ1-2,.,TGTGCCAGCAGTAGAGCCTGGAGTGGCTACACCTTC,CASSRAWSGYTF